One sample yielded the 32 T cell receptor beta chains listed below, sequenced in a study of T cell responses to AZD1222 COVID-19 vaccine. Produced via immunoSEQ multiplex PCR; TCRdb's table is partial and in-frame only. The sample comprises over 150,000 clones, approximately 93% of which are singletons, and 0.9% to 1.1% rests with the top ten. This material consisted of peripheral blood, taken 28 days after the second AZD1222 dose. The receptors stem from an adult who received the AZD1222 COVID-19 vaccine.

This clone was observed a handful of times. The chain carries TRBV29-1 and TRBJ1-1; D ambiguous. The CDR3 length is 10 residues. V lost 6 bases and J lost 4, with 6 bases in between. Germline-derived CDR1 and CDR2 are SQVTM and ANQGSEA. The CDR3 nucleotides are TGCAGCGTATCAACCACTGAAGCTTTCTTT. Protein sequence: CSVSTTEAFF.

V is TRBV19 and J is TRBJ1-2; D perhaps matches TRBD1 (6 bases). The CDR3 covers 17 residues. V lost 6 bases and J lost 1, with 21 bases in between. CDR1 and CDR2 from the germline V gene are LNHDA and SQIVND (reference sequence). The CDR3 nucleotides read TGTGCCAGTAGCACTAATGGGAGGACAGATTTTAACTATGGCTACACCTTC. Translated, it gives CASSTNGRTDFNYGYTF.

The chain joins TRBV5-1 to TRBJ2-7; tentative D call: TRBD2 (6 bases). The germline gives CDR1 SGHRS, CDR2 YFSETQ. The CDR3 contains 12 residues. Trimming stripped 5 bases from V and 3 bases from J, with 9 bases between. CDR3 in amino acids: CASRRDGYEQYF. In DNA form, the CDR3 reads TGCGCCAGCAGGCGGGACGGCTACGAGCAGTACTTC.

CDR3 region: CATMDNLSYEQYF. CDR3 coding DNA: TGTGCCACCATGGACAACTTGTCCTACGAGCAGTACTTC. This rearrangement joins TRBV12-3 or TRBV12-4 to TRBJ2-7; D is perhaps TRBD1 (5 bases). The CDR3 length is 13 residues. V dropped 10 bases and J dropped 1 base, with 14 bases sitting between them.

The chain carries TRBV7-2 and TRBJ1-6, with 7 bases matching TRBD1. The V and J ends lost 1 base and 9 bases, in that order; junction bases with no gene match: 3. Per the germline V gene, CDR1 is SGHTA and CDR2 is FQGNSA. The CDR3 runs 14 residues. The CDR3 region is CASSLGQGGSPLHF. The CDR3 region has the DNA TGTGCCAGCAGCTTAGGACAGGGCGGTTCACCCCTCCACTTT.

This chain links TRBV19 with TRBJ1-6; D is uncertain. Germline V gives CDR1 LNHDA, CDR2 SQIVND (reference sequence). Trimming took off 4 bases at V and 10 bases at J, with 11 bases between the two ends. The CDR3 is 13 amino acids. The CDR3 reads CASSSSTGSPLHF. CDR3 sequence (DNA): TGTGCCAGTAGTAGTTCCACGGGGTCACCCCTCCACTTT. Filled out from reference TRBV19 and TRBJ1-6, the complete variable domain reads DGGITQSPKYLFRKEGQNVTLSCEQNLNHDAMYWYRQDPGQGLRLIYYSQIVNDFQKGDIAEGYSVSREKKESFPLTVTSAQKNPTAFYLCASSSSTGSPLHFGNGTRLTVT.

The V call is TRBV7-9, the J call TRBJ1-2; a possible D gene is TRBD1 (5 bases). CDR1 SEHNR and CDR2 FQNEAQ come from the germline V gene (reference sequence). This CDR3 comprises 15 residues. V lost 5 bases, J lost 0 bases, and 13 bases lay in between. This chain's CDR3 is CASSRGTTANYGYTF. The CDR3 DNA sequence: TGTGCCAGCAGCCGGGGTACGACAGCTAACTATGGCTACACCTTC.

The count of this clone is one. The chain has TRBV7-3 and TRBJ2-3; 10 bases align to TRBD2. The germline gives CDR1 SGHTA, CDR2 FQGTGA. The CDR3 covers 18 residues. Losses at the gene ends were 0 bases for V and 0 bases for J; bases not matched to a gene: 6. The CDR3 spells CASSLTGLAGVSTDTQYF. The CDR3 nucleotides are TGTGCCAGCAGCTTAACGGGGCTAGCGGGGGTTAGCACAGATACGCAGTATTTT.

The genes are TRBV4-2 and TRBJ1-1, with 11 bases that match TRBD1. This CDR3 contains 15 residues. CDR1 and CDR2 from the germline V gene are LGHNA and YNFKEQ. V was pared by 3 bases and J by 8 bases, with 8 bases of the junction left unmatched. The CDR3 sequence: CASSQPGQGEKEAFF. Written as DNA, the CDR3 is TGTGCCAGCAGCCAGCCGGGACAGGGGGAGAAAGAAGCTTTCTTT.

This clone was seen once. The CDR3, as DNA: TGTGCCAGCAGCTTAGGATACGGATCGGGGGGTGAAAAACTGTTTTTT. Translation: CASSLGYGSGGEKLFF. The chain uses TRBV7-2 and TRBJ1-4, with D possibly being TRBD1 (5 bases). V was cut by 1 base and J by 7 bases, with 16 bases left in between. The germline CDR1 and CDR2 sequences are SGHTA and FQGNSA. The CDR3 extends over 16 amino acids. Together with reference TRBV7-2 and TRBJ1-4, the CDR3 gives the full variable domain: GAGVSQSPSNKVTEKGKDVELRCDPISGHTALYWYRQSLGQGLEFLIYFQGNSAPDKSGLPSDRFSAERTGGSVSTLTIQRTQQEDSAVYLCASSLGYGSGGEKLFFGSGTQLSVL.

The chain is built from TRBV18 and TRBJ2-3, with a tentative D call TRBD1 (6 bases). This CDR3 is built from 15 residues. Germline assignment: CDR1 KGHSH and CDR2 LQKENI. The germline V and J ends were trimmed by 0 bases and 1 base, with 8 bases remaining between them. The CDR3 reads CASSPPGTRTDTQYF. The CDR3 coding sequence is TGTGCCAGCTCACCACCCGGGACACGCACAGATACGCAGTATTTT.

The chain joins TRBV18 to TRBJ1-1; D unclear. V dropped 4 bases and J dropped 6 bases, with 15 bases sitting between them. This CDR3 region has 14 residues. Germline-derived CDR1 and CDR2 are KGHSH and LQKENI. In nucleotides, the CDR3 is TGTGCCAGCTCACTACTGCCTGGTGGGGCTGAAGCTTTCTTT. It codes for CASSLLPGGAEAFF.

The rearrangement joins TRBV5-1 to TRBJ2-3; a possible D gene is TRBD1 (5 bases). Looked up from germline, CDR1 is SGHRS and CDR2 is YFSETQ. This CDR3 has 14 amino acids. Trimming cost V 3 bases and J 5 bases, with 13 bases left between them. CDR3 amino acids: CASSSDNWGDTQYF. CDR3 bases: TGCGCCAGCAGCTCGGACAACTGGGGAGATACGCAGTATTTT.

V usage is TRBV2 and J usage is TRBJ2-1, with D tentatively TRBD1 (5 bases). V lost 4 bases to trimming and J lost 4 bases, with 5 bases between them. Germline V lookup: CDR1 SNHLY, CDR2 FYNNEI. There are 12 residues in the CDR3. In DNA, the CDR3 is TGTGCCAGCAGTGGACAGTACAATGAGCAGTTCTTC. It encodes CASSGQYNEQFF.

V usage is TRBV9 and J usage is TRBJ2-1; 8 bases align to TRBD1. Germline V gene data show CDR1 as SGDLS and CDR2 as YYNGEE. The CDR3 is 15 amino acids. The V gene end was trimmed by 3 bases and the J gene end by 2 bases; junction bases not matched to a gene: 4. DNA for the CDR3: TGTGCCAGCAGCGCTGGACAGGGTGCCTACAATGAGCAGTTCTTC. Translated, it gives CASSAGQGAYNEQFF.

The chain uses TRBV5-1 and TRBJ1-4; 7 nucleotides agree with TRBD1. The CDR3 is 14 residues long. Germline lookup yields CDR1 SGHRS and CDR2 YFSETQ. After removal of 4 bases from V and 3 bases from J, the junction contained 3 bases not matched to a gene. The CDR3 protein is CASSIGQANEKLFF. The CDR3, as DNA: TGCGCCAGCAGCATAGGACAGGCTAATGAAAAACTGTTTTTT.

This sequence joins TRBV5-1 and TRBJ1-2, with 7 bases lining up with TRBD1. This CDR3 comprises 14 residues. The germline gives CDR1 SGHRS, CDR2 YFSETQ. V lost 5 bases, J lost 3 bases, and 7 bases stayed unmatched. The CDR3 here is CASSFAGGDYGYTF. CDR3 coding DNA: TGCGCCAGCAGTTTCGCAGGGGGGGACTATGGCTACACCTTC.

The chain couples TRBV29-1 to TRBJ1-2, with D unclear. V was cut by 0 bases and J by 2 bases, with 10 bases left in between. The CDR3 covers 14 residues. The germline V gene encodes CDR1 SQVTM and CDR2 ANQGSEA. The CDR3 spells CSVEEGVTNYGYTF. The CDR3 region has the DNA TGCAGCGTTGAAGAAGGCGTGACCAACTATGGCTACACCTTC.

This chain uses TRBV7-3 with TRBJ1-2; 7 positions agree with TRBD1. The CDR3 length is 14 residues. Trimming removed 4 bases from V and 8 bases from J; junction bases left unmatched: 10. CDR1 and CDR2 from the germline V gene are SGHTA and FQGTGA. CDR3 coding DNA: TGTGCCAGCAGCTCCATGACAGGGAAAGGGGGCTACACCTTC. Protein sequence: CASSSMTGKGGYTF.

This chain uses TRBV3-1 (or the pseudogene TRBV3-2) with TRBJ1-4; unclear D gene. There are 13 residues in the CDR3. V shed 0 bases and J shed 6 bases, with 5 bases lying between them. The V gene's germline CDR1 is LGHDT and CDR2 YNNKEL (reference sequence). CDR3 protein: CASSQDLDEKLFF. The CDR3 DNA sequence: TGTGCCAGCAGCCAAGATCTTGATGAAAAACTGTTTTTT.

The rearrangement joins TRBV4-1 to TRBJ1-2; 10 nucleotides line up with TRBD1. The CDR3 totals 16 residues. Trimming took 1 base from V and 1 from J; bases not matched to a gene: 3. Per the germline V gene, CDR1 is MGHRA and CDR2 is YSYEKL. The CDR3 spells CASSQAGQGSNYGYTF. CDR3 nucleotide sequence: TGCGCCAGCAGCCAAGCGGGACAGGGGAGTAACTATGGCTACACCTTC.

The chain joins TRBV5-6 to TRBJ1-6; D not certain. In germline, CDR1 is SGHDT, CDR2 YYEEEE. Between the trimmed V and J ends, which lost 1 base and 0 bases, there was a span of 8 bases. The CDR3 has 16 residues. In DNA form, the CDR3 reads TGTGCCAGCAGCTTGTCGTCGAGCTCCTATAATTCACCCCTCCACTTT. Its protein product is CASSLSSSSYNSPLHF. Full variable domain (outside the CDR3, taken from reference TRBV5-6 and TRBJ1-6): DAGVTQSPTHLIKTRGQQVTLRCSPKSGHDTVSWYQQALGQGPQFIFQYYEEEERQRGNFPDRFSGHQFPNYSSELNVNALLLGDSALYLCASSLSSSSYNSPLHFGNGTRLTVT.

V is TRBV12-3 or TRBV12-4 and J is TRBJ1-2; tentative D call: TRBD1 (6 bases). The V and J ends lost 5 bases and 2 bases respectively, with 9 bases between them. The CDR3 contains 13 residues. The CDR3 nucleotides are TGTGCCAGCAGTCGGACAGCGAACTATGGCTACACCTTC. It translates to CASSRTANYGYTF.

The CDR3 reads CASSSLAALYNEQFF. CDR3 sequence (DNA): TGTGCCAGCAGCTCACTAGCGGCCCTCTACAATGAGCAGTTCTTC. The chain combines TRBV5-5 with TRBJ2-1, with 8 positions matching TRBD2. The junction had 5 bases not matched to a gene; V was cut back by 3 bases and J by 3 bases. This CDR3 contains 15 residues. Germline CDR1 is SGHKS and CDR2 is YYEKEE (reference sequence). The full variable domain, its missing parts supplied by reference TRBV5-5 and TRBJ2-1, is DAGVTQSPTHLIKTRGQQVTLRCSPISGHKSVSWYQQVLGQGPQFIFQYYEKEERGRGNFPDRFSARQFPNYSSELNVNALLLGDSALYLCASSSLAALYNEQFFGPGTRLTVL.

The chain employs TRBV7-9 and TRBJ1-2, with 10 bases aligning to TRBD1. This CDR3 has 15 residues. V shed 3 bases and J 5 bases; nucleotides not matched to a gene: 6. Germline assignment: CDR1 SEHNR and CDR2 FQNEAQ (reference sequence). CDR3 coding DNA: TGTGCCAGCAGCTTTTGGGGACAGGGGCCTTATGGCTACACCTTC. As protein: CASSFWGQGPYGYTF. Combining the CDR3 with reference TRBV7-9 and TRBJ1-2 gives the whole variable domain DTGVSQNPRHKITKRGQNVTFRCDPISEHNRLYWYRQTLGQGPEFLTYFQNEAQLEKSRLLSDRFSAERPKGSFSTLEIQRTEQGDSAMYLCASSFWGQGPYGYTFGSGTRLTVV.

The chain is built from TRBV7-2 and TRBJ1-2, with 8 bases aligning to TRBD1. The CDR3 consists of 14 residues. J was trimmed by 5 bases and V by 5 bases; bases with no gene match: 7. Germline V gene data show CDR1 as SGHTA and CDR2 as FQGNSA. CDR3 sequence: CASSTQGAYYGYTF. CDR3 bases: TGTGCCAGCAGCACGCAGGGGGCTTATTATGGCTACACCTTC. The complete variable domain, with remaining parts taken from reference TRBV7-2 and TRBJ1-2, reads GAGVSQSPSNKVTEKGKDVELRCDPISGHTALYWYRQSLGQGLEFLIYFQGNSAPDKSGLPSDRFSAERTGGSVSTLTIQRTQQEDSAVYLCASSTQGAYYGYTFGSGTRLTVV.

The chain links TRBV19 to TRBJ1-6, with TRBD1 matching 8 bases. Unmatched junction bases numbered 15, after V lost 10 bases and J lost 16 bases. The CDR3 is 13 residues long. Per the germline V gene, CDR1 is LNHDA and CDR2 is SQIVND (reference sequence). DNA for the CDR3: TGTGCCACCGGGGGGTCTGTCAGGACAGGGCTCCACTTT. Protein sequence: CATGGSVRTGLHF.

CDR3 DNA: TGTGCCAGCAGTTACAGTAGTACAGGGGGCGTAGGAGCTTTCTTT. It yields the protein CASSYSSTGGVGAFF. The V and J genes are TRBV6-5 and TRBJ1-1, with 9 nucleotides matching TRBD1. This CDR3 is 15 amino acids long. The ends lost 2 bases at V and 10 bases at J; junction bases unmatched: 11. Germline lookup yields CDR1 MNHEY and CDR2 SVGAGI.

The chain couples TRBV10-2 to TRBJ1-1; D remains ambiguous. From germline, CDR1 is WSHSY and CDR2 SAAADI. This CDR3 is built from 13 residues. Trimming removed 4 bases from V and 1 base from J, with 7 bases in between. The CDR3 loop is CASSVGRNTEAFF. The CDR3 DNA sequence: TGCGCCAGCAGTGTTGGGCGGAACACTGAAGCTTTCTTT.

This clone has a single count. The chain is built from TRBV15 and TRBJ2-1; TRBD2 might be the D (6 bases). Germline CDR1 and CDR2: LNHNV and YYDKDF (reference sequence). The germline V and J ends were trimmed by 0 bases and 4 bases, with 13 bases remaining between them. This CDR3 contains 16 residues. CDR3 residues: CATSRDGAGLYNEQFF. The CDR3 DNA reads TGTGCCACCAGCAGAGATGGGGCGGGACTTTACAATGAGCAGTTCTTC. Combining the CDR3 with reference TRBV15 and TRBJ2-1 gives the whole variable domain DAMVIQNPRYQVTQFGKPVTLSCSQTLNHNVMYWYQQKSSQAPKLLFHYYDKDFNNEADTPDNFQSRRPNTSFCFLDIRSPGLGDTAMYLCATSRDGAGLYNEQFFGPGTRLTVL.

V and J are TRBV7-3 and TRBJ1-1, with no clear D. V lost 1 base and J lost 1, with 10 bases in between. The CDR3 extends over 15 amino acids. Germline V CDR1 and CDR2: SGHTA, FQGTGA. DNA for the CDR3: TGTGCCAGCAGCTTAAATGCGGGAGCGAACACTGAAGCTTTCTTT. This sequence encodes CASSLNAGANTEAFF.

This chain uses TRBV6-5 with TRBJ1-1; D remains ambiguous. This CDR3 has 13 residues. Germline V gives CDR1 MNHEY, CDR2 SVGAGI. Deletions cut 3 bases from V and 1 base from J, with 6 bases between. As DNA, the CDR3 is TGTGCCAGCAGTTATCTCCAGAACACTGAAGCTTTCTTT. This sequence encodes CASSYLQNTEAFF.